A single sample is the source of the 10 T cell receptor beta chains below, sequenced in a study of regulatory T cells in long-lasting Graves disease. Investigators prepared the TCR beta libraries by applying iRepertoire HTBI primers and Arm-PCR of CDR3 regions. MiXCR was run by TCRdb on the multiplex PCR reads, yielding one entry per CDR3 protein. The table shows 300,000 to 500,000 distinct CDR3 sequences, with roughly 20% occurring only once. As for time point: persistent/refractory GD, antithyroid drugs over 5 years with positive TRAb. Generation of the TCR library employed RNA extracted from PBMCs. The material sequenced was peripheral blood mononuclear cells (PBMCs), taken when the disease was refractory, from a patient treated with antithyroid drugs. The source is a female donor with Graves disease.

This clonotype was found a few times. The rearrangement joins TRBV20-1 to TRBJ1-6, with D tentatively TRBD1 (6 bases). CDR1 and CDR2 (germline): DFQATT, SNEGSKA (reference sequence). The V end was cut by 0 bases, the J end by 3 bases, with 9 bases between. There are 15 residues in the CDR3. The CDR3 loop is CSAREGAVYNSPLHF. Written as DNA, the CDR3 is TGCAGTGCTAGAGAGGGGGCCGTCTATAATTCACCCCTCCACTTT.

This clonotype was detected ten times or more. The chain joins TRBV12-3 or TRBV12-4 to TRBJ1-1; tentative D call: TRBD1 (5 bases). CDR3 length: 15 amino acids. V lost 6 bases and J 1 base, leaving 15 bases between the germline ends. As DNA, the CDR3 is TGTGCCAGCAGAGATAATGTGGGGGGGAACACTGAAGCTTTCTTT. Protein sequence: CASRDNVGGNTEAFF.

The chain couples TRBV5-1 to TRBJ1-1; 8 bases map to TRBD1. The junction had 4 bases not matched to a gene; V was cut back by 5 bases and J by 1 base. Germline V lookup: CDR1 SGHRS, CDR2 YFSETQ. The CDR3 length is 14 residues. The CDR3 DNA reads as TGCGCCAGCAGATCCGGGACAGGGAACACTGAAGCTTTCTTT. Amino acids: CASRSGTGNTEAFF. The whole variable domain, filled in from reference TRBV5-1 and TRBJ1-1, reads KAGVTQTPRYLIKTRGQQVTLSCSPISGHRSVSWYQQTPGQGLQFLFEYFSETQRNKGNFPGRFSGRQFSNSRSEMNVSTLELGDSALYLCASRSGTGNTEAFFGQGTRLTVV.

This clonotype was recorded many times. The chain employs TRBV28 and TRBJ2-7; 7 positions agree with TRBD2. V shed 5 bases and J 5 bases; nucleotides not matched to a gene: 12. The CDR3 extends over 15 amino acids. Germline assignment: CDR1 MDHEN and CDR2 SYDVKM. CDR3 nucleotides: TGTGCCAGCAGTACCTCGGTTAGGGGACTAAACGAGCAGTACTTC. The encoded protein is CASSTSVRGLNEQYF.

J is TRBJ2-2 and V is TRBV12-3 or TRBV12-4, with 8 nucleotides matching TRBD2. The CDR3 loop spans 14 amino acids. The J segment lost 4 bases and the V segment lost 6 bases, leaving 4 bases of the junction unmatched. DNA for the CDR3: TGTGCCAGCAGACCTACTAGCGGCACCGGGGAGCTGTTTTTT. Protein: CASRPTSGTGELFF.

This clonotype was picked up a small number of times. The V and J genes are TRBV7-8 and TRBJ1-5; D unclear. CDR1 and CDR2 from the germline V gene are SGHVS and FQNEAQ. With 2 bases removed from V and 4 bases from J, the gap between germline ends came to 12 bases. This CDR3 has 15 residues. This CDR3 reads CASSLLSQPNQPQHF. The CDR3 DNA reads TGTGCCAGCAGCTTACTAAGTCAGCCAAATCAGCCCCAGCATTTT.

This clonotype was found many times. This chain uses TRBV13 with TRBJ1-2, with a possible D match to TRBD1 (6 bases). This CDR3 contains 14 residues. Between the trimmed V and J ends, which lost 8 bases and 2 bases, there was a span of 15 bases. Germline V gives CDR1 PRHDT, CDR2 FYEKMQ (reference sequence). This chain's CDR3 is CASVKKDRNYGYTF. CDR3 DNA sequence: TGTGCCAGCGTCAAAAAGGACAGAAACTATGGCTACACCTTC.

The genes are TRBV6-5 and TRBJ2-5, with D maybe TRBD1 (6 bases). Germline V gene lookup returns CDR1 MNHEY and CDR2 SVGAGI. Trimming shortened V by 2 bases and J by 3 bases, and 13 bases separated the two germline ends. The CDR3 is 15 residues long. The CDR3 DNA follows: TGTGCCAGCAGTTACAGGGGGAATAACAAAGAGACCCAGTACTTC. It encodes CASSYRGNNKETQYF.

Only a few counts were recorded for this clonotype. The chain recombines TRBV2 with TRBJ2-1; D unresolved. This CDR3 has 13 residues. Germline loops: CDR1 SNHLY, CDR2 FYNNEI. Between the trimmed V and J ends, which lost 1 base and 7 bases, there was a span of 8 bases. CDR3 DNA: TGTGCCAGCAGTGAAGGACCCAGGAATGAGCAGTTCTTC. Protein sequence: CASSEGPRNEQFF.

This chain connects TRBV7-2 to TRBJ1-5; 9 bases are a match to TRBD1. Unmatched junction bases numbered 6, after V lost 5 bases and J lost 4 bases. The CDR3 has 15 amino acids. Germline values: CDR1 SGHTA, CDR2 FQGNSA. DNA for the CDR3: TGTGCCAGCAGCAACCCGGGACAGGGAAATCAGCCCCAGCATTTT. Translated, it gives CASSNPGQGNQPQHF. The full variable domain, rest sourced from reference TRBV7-2 and TRBJ1-5, is GAGVSQSPSNKVTEKGKDVELRCDPISGHTALYWYRQSLGQGLEFLIYFQGNSAPDKSGLPSDRFSAERTGGSVSTLTIQRTQQEDSAVYLCASSNPGQGNQPQHFGDGTRLSIL.